This T cell receptor (beta chain) emerged from a study of blood T cells in healthy people across ages. Whole-study findings and limits: Older age coincided with a roughly linear decline in TCR beta diversity per million T cells. It was not possible, with unsorted PBMCs, to conclusively compare naive and antigen-experienced cells. Both naive CD4+ cell counts and diversity were greater in long-lived donors than in aged donors.

A second 7 to 11 cycle PCR used barcoded and J-beta primers. TCRdb independently ran MiXCR on the 5' RACE reads; one entry per CDR3 protein. The sample yields about 720,000 distinct CDR3 sequences, roughly 20% seen once. The CDR3 consists of 12 residues. Germline lookup yields CDR1 SGHTA and CDR2 FQGTGA. The V gene end was trimmed by 4 bases and the J gene end by 9 bases; junction bases not matched to a gene: 5. This clonotype was counted only a few times. As yet, its antigen is unknown. For every donor, a draw yielded ten milliliters of peripheral blood. The specimen was blood. The receptor was derived from a man aged 65 to 79 in good health. This chain connects TRBV7-3 to TRBJ1-1; 7 bases match TRBD1. This chain's CDR3 is CASSSPTGKAFF. CDR3 in DNA: TGTGCCAGCAGCTCCCCGACAGGGAAAGCTTTCTTT.